The clone carrying this T cell receptor beta chain was seen many times. Individuals selected for sequencing had exhibited CD8+CD57+ cell expansion on flow cytometry. This sample was included in a study of CD8+CD57+ T cells in acquired aplastic anemia. Study-wide background: The mean DNA yield obtained from sorted CD4+ and CD8+ cells came to about 3.2 ug.

The study profiled TCR beta VDJ and CDR3 using genomic DNA as template. From the reads, TCRdb called clonotypes with MiXCR, one entry per CDR3 protein. The sample lists about 150,000 distinct CDR3 sequences, just over 50% occurring once. V shed 6 bases and J shed 5 bases, with 17 bases lying between them. This CDR3 is 14 amino acids long. Germline CDR1 reads SGHNT; CDR2 reads YYREEE (reference sequence). The TCR originated in a human donor with aplastic anemia. Sample: sorted CD4+, CD8+, or CD8+CD57+ T cells (not recorded which) from PBMCs. The chain employs TRBV5-4 and TRBJ1-2; a weak D match, TRBD1 (5 bases). This chain's CDR3 is CASILWGRGYGYTF. CDR3 nucleotide sequence: TGTGCCAGCATCCTATGGGGCAGAGGATATGGCTACACCTTC.